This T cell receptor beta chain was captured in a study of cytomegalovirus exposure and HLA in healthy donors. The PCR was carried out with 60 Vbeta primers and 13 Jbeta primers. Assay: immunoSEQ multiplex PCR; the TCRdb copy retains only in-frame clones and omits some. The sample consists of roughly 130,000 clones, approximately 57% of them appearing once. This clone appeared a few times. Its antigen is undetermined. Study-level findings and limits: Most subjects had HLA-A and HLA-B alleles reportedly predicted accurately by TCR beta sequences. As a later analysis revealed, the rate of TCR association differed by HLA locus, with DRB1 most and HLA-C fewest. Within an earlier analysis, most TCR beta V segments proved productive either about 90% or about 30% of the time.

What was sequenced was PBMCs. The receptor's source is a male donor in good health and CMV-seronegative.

The CDR3 protein is CASSKGGLSNQPQHF. In nucleotides, the CDR3 is TGTGCCAGCAGCAAGGGAGGGCTTAGCAATCAGCCCCAGCATTTT. J is TRBJ1-5 and V is TRBV28; the D is unclear. There are 15 residues in the CDR3. Germline V gene lookup returns CDR1 MDHEN and CDR2 SYDVKM. Between the trimmed V and J ends, which lost 6 bases and 0 bases, there was a span of 12 bases. Full variable domain (outside the CDR3, taken from reference TRBV28 and TRBJ1-5): DVKVTQSSRYLVKRTGEKVFLECVQDMDHENMFWYRQDPGLGLRLIYFSYDVKMKEKGDIPEGYSVSREKKERFSLILESASTNQTSMYLCASSKGGLSNQPQHFGDGTRLSIL.